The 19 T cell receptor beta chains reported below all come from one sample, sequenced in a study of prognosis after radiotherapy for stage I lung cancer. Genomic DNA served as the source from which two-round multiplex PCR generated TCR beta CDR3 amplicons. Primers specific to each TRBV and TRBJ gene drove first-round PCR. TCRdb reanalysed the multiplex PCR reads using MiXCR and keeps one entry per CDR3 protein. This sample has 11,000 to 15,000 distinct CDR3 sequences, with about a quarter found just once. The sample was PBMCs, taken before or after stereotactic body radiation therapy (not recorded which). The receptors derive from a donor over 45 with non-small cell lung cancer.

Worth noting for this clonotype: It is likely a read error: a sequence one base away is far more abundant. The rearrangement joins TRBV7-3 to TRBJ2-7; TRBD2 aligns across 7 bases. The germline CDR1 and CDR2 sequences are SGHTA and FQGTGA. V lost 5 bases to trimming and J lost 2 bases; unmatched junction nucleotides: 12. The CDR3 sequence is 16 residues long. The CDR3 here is CASSPKWEGGTYEQYF. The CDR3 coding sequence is TGTGCCAGCAGCCCTAAGTGGGAGGGAGGTACCTACGAGCAGTACTTC.

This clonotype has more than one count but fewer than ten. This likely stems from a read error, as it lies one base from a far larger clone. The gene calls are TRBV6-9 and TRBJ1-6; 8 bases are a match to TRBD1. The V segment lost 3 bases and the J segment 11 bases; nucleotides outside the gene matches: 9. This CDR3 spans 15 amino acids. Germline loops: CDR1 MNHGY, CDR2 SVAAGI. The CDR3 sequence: CASSYATGAGAPLHF. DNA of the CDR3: TGTGCCAGCAGTTACGCGACAGGGGCAGGTGCACCCCTCCACTTT.

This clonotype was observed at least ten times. Written as DNA, the CDR3 is TGTGCCAGCTCACCGGGACTATCCTCCTACGAGCAGTACTTC. Protein product: CASSPGLSSYEQYF. The J gene is TRBJ2-7, the V gene TRBV18; TRBD2 matches 7 bases. Per the germline V gene, CDR1 is KGHSH and CDR2 is LQKENI. The ends lost 3 bases at V and 0 bases at J; junction bases unmatched: 2. The CDR3 has 14 amino acids.

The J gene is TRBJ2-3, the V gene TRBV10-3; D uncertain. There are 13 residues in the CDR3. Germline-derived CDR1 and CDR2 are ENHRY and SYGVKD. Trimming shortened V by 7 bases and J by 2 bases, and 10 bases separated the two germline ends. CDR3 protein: CAIMDGDTDTQYF. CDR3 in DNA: TGTGCCATCATGGACGGAGACACAGATACGCAGTATTTT.

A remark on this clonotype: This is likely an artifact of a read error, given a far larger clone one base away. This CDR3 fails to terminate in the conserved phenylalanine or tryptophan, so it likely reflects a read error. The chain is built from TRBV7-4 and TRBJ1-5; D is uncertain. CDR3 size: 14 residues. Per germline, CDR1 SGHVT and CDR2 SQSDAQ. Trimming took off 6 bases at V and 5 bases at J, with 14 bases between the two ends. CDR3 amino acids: CASSLAGSDQPQHL. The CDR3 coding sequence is TGTGCCAGCAGTTTGGCTGGCAGTGATCAGCCCCAGCATTTA.

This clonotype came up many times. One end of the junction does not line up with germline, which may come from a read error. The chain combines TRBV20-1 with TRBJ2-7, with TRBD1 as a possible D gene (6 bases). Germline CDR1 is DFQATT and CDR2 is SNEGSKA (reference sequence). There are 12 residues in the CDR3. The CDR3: CSTRGRGYEQYF. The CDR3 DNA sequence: TGCAGTACTAGAGGCAGGGGCTACGAGCAGTACTTC.

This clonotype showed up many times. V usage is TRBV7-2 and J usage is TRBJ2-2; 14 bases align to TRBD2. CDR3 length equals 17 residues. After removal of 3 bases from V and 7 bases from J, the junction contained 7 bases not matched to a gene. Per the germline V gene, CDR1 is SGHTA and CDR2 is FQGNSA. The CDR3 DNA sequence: TGTGCCAGCAGCTTGGGACTAGCGGGAGTCACCATCGGGGAGCTGTTTTTT. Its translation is CASSLGLAGVTIGELFF. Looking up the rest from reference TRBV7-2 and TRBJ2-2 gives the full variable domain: GAGVSQSPSNKVTEKGKDVELRCDPISGHTALYWYRQSLGQGLEFLIYFQGNSAPDKSGLPSDRFSAERTGGSVSTLTIQRTQQEDSAVYLCASSLGLAGVTIGELFFGEGSRLTVL.

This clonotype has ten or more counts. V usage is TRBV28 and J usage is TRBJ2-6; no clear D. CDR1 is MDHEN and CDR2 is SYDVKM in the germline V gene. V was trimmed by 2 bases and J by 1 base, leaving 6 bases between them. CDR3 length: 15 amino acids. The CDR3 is CASSLMRSGANVLTF. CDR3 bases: TGTGCCAGCAGTTTAATGCGGTCTGGGGCCAACGTCCTGACTTTC. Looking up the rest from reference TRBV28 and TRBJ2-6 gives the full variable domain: DVKVTQSSRYLVKRTGEKVFLECVQDMDHENMFWYRQDPGLGLRLIYFSYDVKMKEKGDIPEGYSVSREKKERFSLILESASTNQTSMYLCASSLMRSGANVLTFGAGSRLTVL.

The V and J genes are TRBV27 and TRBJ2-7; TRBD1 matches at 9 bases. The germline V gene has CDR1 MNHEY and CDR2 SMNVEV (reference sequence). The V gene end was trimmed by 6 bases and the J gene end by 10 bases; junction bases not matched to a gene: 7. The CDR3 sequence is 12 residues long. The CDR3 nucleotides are TGTGCCAGCAGAGGAGGACAGGGGTACCAGTACTTC. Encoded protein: CASRGGQGYQYF.

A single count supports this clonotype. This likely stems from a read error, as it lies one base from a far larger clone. Here the CDR3 reads CASSVQPGTWRSYEQYF. The CDR3 DNA is TGTGCCAGCAGTGTTCAGCCCGGGACTTGGAGATCCTACGAGCAGTACTTC. The J gene is TRBJ2-7, the V gene TRBV6-4, with a tentative D call TRBD2 (6 bases). The CDR3 is made up of 17 amino acids. Looked up from germline, CDR1 is MRHNA and CDR2 is SNTAGT. Trimming removed 4 bases at V and 1 base at J, with 20 bases between.

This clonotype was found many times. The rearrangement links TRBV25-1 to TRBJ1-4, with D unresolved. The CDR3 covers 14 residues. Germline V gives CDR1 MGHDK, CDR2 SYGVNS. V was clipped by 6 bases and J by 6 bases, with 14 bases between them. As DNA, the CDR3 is TGTGCCAGCAGCCTTGGCGGACGGGATGAAAAACTGTTTTTT. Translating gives CASSLGGRDEKLFF.

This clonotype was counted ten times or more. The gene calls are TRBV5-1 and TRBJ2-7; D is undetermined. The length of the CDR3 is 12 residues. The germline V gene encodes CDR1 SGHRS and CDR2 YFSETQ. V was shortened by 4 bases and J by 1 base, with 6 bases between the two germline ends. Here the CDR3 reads CASSGYSYEQYF. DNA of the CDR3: TGCGCCAGCAGCGGATATTCCTACGAGCAGTACTTC.

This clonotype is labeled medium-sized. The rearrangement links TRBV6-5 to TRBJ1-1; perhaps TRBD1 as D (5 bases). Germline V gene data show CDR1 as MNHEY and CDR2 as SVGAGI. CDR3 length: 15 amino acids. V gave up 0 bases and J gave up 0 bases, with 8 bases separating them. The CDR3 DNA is TGTGCCAGCAGTTACTCATCAGGGCTGAACACTGAAGCTTTCTTT. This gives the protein CASSYSSGLNTEAFF.

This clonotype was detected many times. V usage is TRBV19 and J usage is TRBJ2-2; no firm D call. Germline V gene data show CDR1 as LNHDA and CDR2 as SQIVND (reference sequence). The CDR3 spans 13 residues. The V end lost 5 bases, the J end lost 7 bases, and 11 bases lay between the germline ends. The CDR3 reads CASSDMGIGELFF. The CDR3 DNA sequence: TGTGCCAGTAGTGATATGGGGATCGGGGAGCTGTTTTTT.

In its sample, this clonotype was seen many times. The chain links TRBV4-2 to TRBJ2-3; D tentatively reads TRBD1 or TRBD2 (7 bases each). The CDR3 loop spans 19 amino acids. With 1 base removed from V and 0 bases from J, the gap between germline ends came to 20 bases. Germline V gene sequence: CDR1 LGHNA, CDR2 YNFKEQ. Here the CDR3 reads CASSQGPGGGGSSTDTQYF. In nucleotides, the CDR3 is TGTGCCAGCAGCCAAGGCCCAGGGGGGGGAGGATCTAGCACAGATACGCAGTATTTT.

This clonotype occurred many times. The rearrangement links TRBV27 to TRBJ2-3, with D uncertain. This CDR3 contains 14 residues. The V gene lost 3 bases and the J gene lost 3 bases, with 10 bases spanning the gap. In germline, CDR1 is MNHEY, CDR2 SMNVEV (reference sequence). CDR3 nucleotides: TGTGCCAGCAGTTTTCGTACAGCAACAGATACGCAGTATTTT. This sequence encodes CASSFRTATDTQYF.

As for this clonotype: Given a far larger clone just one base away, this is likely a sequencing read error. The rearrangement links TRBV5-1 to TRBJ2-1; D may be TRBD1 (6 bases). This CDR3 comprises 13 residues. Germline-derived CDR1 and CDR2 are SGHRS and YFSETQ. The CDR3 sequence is CTSSPPSGATMYF. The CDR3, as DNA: TGCACCAGCAGCCCCCCTTCAGGGGCCACCATGTACTTC.

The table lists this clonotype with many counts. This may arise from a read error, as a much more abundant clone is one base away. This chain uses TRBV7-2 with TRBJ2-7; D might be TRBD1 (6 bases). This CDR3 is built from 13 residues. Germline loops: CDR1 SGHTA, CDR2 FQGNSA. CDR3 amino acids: CASSLNRDYEQHF. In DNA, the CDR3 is TGTGCCAGCAGCTTAAACAGGGATTACGAGCAGCACTTC. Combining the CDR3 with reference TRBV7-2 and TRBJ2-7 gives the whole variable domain GAGVSQSPSNKVTEKGKDVELRCDPISGHTALYWYRQSLGQGLEFLIYFQGNSAPDKSGLPSDRFSAERTGGSVSTLTIQRTQQEDSAVYLCASSLNRDYEQHFGPGTRLTVT.

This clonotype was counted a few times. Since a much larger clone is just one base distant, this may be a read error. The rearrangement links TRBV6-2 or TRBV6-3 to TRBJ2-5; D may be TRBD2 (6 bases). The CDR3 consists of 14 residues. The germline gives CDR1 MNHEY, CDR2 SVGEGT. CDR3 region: CASSYSRGLETKYF. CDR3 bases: TGTGCCAGCAGTTACTCACGGGGACTGGAGACCAAGTACTTC.